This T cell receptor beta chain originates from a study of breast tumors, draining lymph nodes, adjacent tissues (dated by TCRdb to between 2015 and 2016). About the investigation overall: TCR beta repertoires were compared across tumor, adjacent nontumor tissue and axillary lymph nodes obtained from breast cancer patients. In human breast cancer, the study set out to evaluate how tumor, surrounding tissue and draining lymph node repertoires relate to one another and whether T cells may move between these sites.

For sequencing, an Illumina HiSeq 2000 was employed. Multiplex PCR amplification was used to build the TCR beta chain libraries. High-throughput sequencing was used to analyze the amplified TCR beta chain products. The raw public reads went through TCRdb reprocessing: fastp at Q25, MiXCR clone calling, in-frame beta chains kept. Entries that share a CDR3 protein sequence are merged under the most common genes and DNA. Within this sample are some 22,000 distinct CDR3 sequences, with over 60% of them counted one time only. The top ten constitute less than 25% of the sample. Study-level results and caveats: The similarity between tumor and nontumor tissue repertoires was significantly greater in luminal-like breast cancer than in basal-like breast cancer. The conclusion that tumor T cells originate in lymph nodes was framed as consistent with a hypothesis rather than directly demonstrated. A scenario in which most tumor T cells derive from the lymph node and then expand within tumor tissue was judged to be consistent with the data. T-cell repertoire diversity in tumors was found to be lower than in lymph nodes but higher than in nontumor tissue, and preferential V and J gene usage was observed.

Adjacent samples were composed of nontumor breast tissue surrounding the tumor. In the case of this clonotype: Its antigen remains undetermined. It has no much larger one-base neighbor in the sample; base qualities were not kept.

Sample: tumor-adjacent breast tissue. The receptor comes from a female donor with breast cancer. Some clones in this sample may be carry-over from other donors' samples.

This receptor carries the CDR3 CSAWTGGNNEQFF. DNA sequence: TGCAGTGCTTGGACAGGTGGGAACAATGAGCAGTTCTTC. In this chain, TRBV20-1 is recombined with TRBJ2-1; 7 central bases correspond to TRBD1. CDR1 is given as DFQATT and CDR2 as SNEGSKA, both from the germline V gene (reference sequence). The CDR3 numbers 13 residues from cysteine through phenylalanine. The retained sequence is limited to the CDR3, 39 bases, with the frame set at the first base. Unmatched junction bases come to 6, with V trimmed by 5 bases and J by 5 bases.